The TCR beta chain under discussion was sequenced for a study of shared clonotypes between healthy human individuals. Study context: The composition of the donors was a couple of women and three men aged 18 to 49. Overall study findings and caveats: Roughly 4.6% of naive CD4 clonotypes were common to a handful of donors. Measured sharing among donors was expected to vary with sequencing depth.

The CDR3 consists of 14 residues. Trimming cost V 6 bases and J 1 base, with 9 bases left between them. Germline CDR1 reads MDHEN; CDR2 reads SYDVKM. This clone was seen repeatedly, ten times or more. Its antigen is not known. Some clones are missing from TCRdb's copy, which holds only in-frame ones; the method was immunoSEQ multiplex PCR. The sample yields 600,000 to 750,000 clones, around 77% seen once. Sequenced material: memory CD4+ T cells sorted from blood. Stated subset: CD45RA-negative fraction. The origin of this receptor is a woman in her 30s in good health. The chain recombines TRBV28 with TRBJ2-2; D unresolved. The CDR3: CASSEHLNTGELFF. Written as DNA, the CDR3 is TGTGCCAGCAGCGAACACCTGAACACCGGGGAGCTGTTTTTT.